These T cell receptor beta chains were read from a single sample in a study of T cell responses to AZD1222 COVID-19 vaccine. Assay used: immunoSEQ multiplex PCR; TCRdb lists only in-frame clones, some missing. Found here are about 130,000 clones, about nine tenths of them singletons; the top ten hold 6% to 7.5%. The starting material was peripheral blood, obtained on day 0 of AZD1222 vaccination. The origin of the receptors is an adult in good health. Each CDR3 is given with its conserved first and last residue. A D gene is named only where the DNA matches it firmly. Size is omitted from some rows. Given values are once, few, many or a class for expanded clones.

TRBD2 | TRBJ2-1 | . | TRBV28 | 13 | TGTGCCAGCAGTTTAGGGACTAGTAATGAGCAGTTCTTC | CASSLGTSNEQFF
. | TRBJ1-2 | . | TRBV19 | 14 | TGTGCCAGTAGTCTGGTCGGGGCTAACTATGGCTACACCTTC | CASSLVGANYGYTF
. | TRBJ2-2 | . | TRBV5-1 | 14 | TGCGCCAGCAGCTTTCCATCGAACACCGGGGAGCTGTTTTTT | CASSFPSNTGELFF
. | TRBJ2-7 | . | TRBV5-1 | 14 | TGCGCCAGCAGCTTTGGGACGGACGCCTACGAGCAGTACTTC | CASSFGTDAYEQYF
. | TRBJ2-4 | . | TRBV6-1 | 16 | TGTGCCAGCAGTGAAGATAGAGGGCCAGGCGGGAACATTCAGTACTTC | CASSEDRGPGGNIQYF
. | TRBJ2-2 | . | TRBV7-6 | 15 | TGTGCCAGCAGCTTATCCTTTTCTTACACCGGGGAGCTGTTTTTT | CASSLSFSYTGELFF
TRBD2 | TRBJ2-2 | . | TRBV19 | 19 | TGTGCCAGTAGTATTTATAAACTAGCGGGGGGGCCCGACACCGGGGAGCTGTTTTTT | CASSIYKLAGGPDTGELFF
. | TRBJ1-5 | . | TRBV28 | 13 | TGTGCCAGCCAGAGACAGAAAGATCAGCCCCAGCATTTT | CASQRQKDQPQHF
. | TRBJ1-6 | . | TRBV6-1 | 15 | TGTGCCAGCAGTGAAGTTCAGGGGCAAATCTCACCCCTCCACTTT | CASSEVQGQISPLHF
. | TRBJ2-7 | . | TRBV2 | 13 | TGTGCCAGCAGTGACAACCGGGGTGGCGAGCAGTACTTC | CASSDNRGGEQYF
TRBD2 | TRBJ2-3 | once | TRBV9 | 16 | TGTGCCAGCAGCCCGGGACTAGCGGGAGGCACAGATACGCAGTATTTT | CASSPGLAGGTDTQYF
. | TRBJ1-2 | . | TRBV6-2/TRBV6-3 | 13 | TGTGCCAGCAGTGACGGACAGTGGTATGGCTACACCTTC | CASSDGQWYGYTF
. | TRBJ2-7 | . | TRBV12-3/TRBV12-4 | 12 | TGTGCCAGCAGTTTAGGCCAGTACGAGCAGTACTTC | CASSLGQYEQYF
. | TRBJ1-5 | . | TRBV29-1 | 13 | TGCAGCGTTAGGGACGGTGGCAATCAGCCCCAGCATTTT | CSVRDGGNQPQHF
. | TRBJ1-1 | . | TRBV6-5 | 12 | TGTGCCAGCTATGAGGCGAACACTGAAGCTTTCTTT | CASYEANTEAFF
. | TRBJ1-1 | . | TRBV28 | 16 | TGTGCCAGCATCTCCTGGCCCAGGGTTATGAACACTGAAGCTTTCTTT | CASISWPRVMNTEAFF
. | TRBJ2-2 | once | TRBV7-2 | 15 | TGTGCCAGCAGCTTGGGACGTTCGAACACCGGGGAGCTGTTTTTT | CASSLGRSNTGELFF
. | TRBJ1-4 | . | TRBV2 | 14 | TGTGCCAGCAGTGTCAGTCCTTCTAATGAAAAACTGTTTTTT | CASSVSPSNEKLFF
. | TRBJ2-7 | . | TRBV30 | 12 | TGTGCCTGGAGTTCGAGTTTCTACGAGCAGTACTTC | CAWSSSFYEQYF
. | TRBJ1-5 | . | TRBV9 | 17 | TGTGCCAGCAGCCCCCGGACCGAGCACTATAGCAATCAGCCCCAGCATTTT | CASSPRTEHYSNQPQHF
. | TRBJ2-3 | . | TRBV7-2 | 16 | TGTGCCAGCAACGCCGCCGGGGTCACTAGCACAGATACGCAGTATTTT | CASNAAGVTSTDTQYF
. | TRBJ2-3 | . | TRBV11-3 | 13 | TGTGCCAGCAGCTTAGGTAGCTCAGATACGCAGTATTTT | CASSLGSSDTQYF
. | TRBJ2-2 | few | TRBV11-2 | 13 | TGTGCCAGCAGCTTATTGGGGACCGGGGAGCTGTTTTTT | CASSLLGTGELFF
. | TRBJ2-5 | . | TRBV5-1 | 14 | TGCGCCAGCAGCTTGGCCCGAGTCCAAGAGACCCAGTACTTC | CASSLARVQETQYF
TRBD2 | TRBJ2-7 | . | TRBV27 | 15 | TGTGCCAGCAGTTTTAGCGGGGTGAGCTCCTACGAGCAGTACTTC | CASSFSGVSSYEQYF